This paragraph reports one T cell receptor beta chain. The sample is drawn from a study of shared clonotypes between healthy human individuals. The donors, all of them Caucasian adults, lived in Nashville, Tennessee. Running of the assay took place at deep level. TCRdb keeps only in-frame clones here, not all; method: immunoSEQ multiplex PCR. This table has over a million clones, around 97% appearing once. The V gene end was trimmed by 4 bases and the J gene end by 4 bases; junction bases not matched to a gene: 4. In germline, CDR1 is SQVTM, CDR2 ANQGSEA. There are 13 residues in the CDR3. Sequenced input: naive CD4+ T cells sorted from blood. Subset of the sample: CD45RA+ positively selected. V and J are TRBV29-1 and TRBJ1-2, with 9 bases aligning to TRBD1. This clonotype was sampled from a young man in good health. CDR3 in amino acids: CSVGQGGVYGYTF. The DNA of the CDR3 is TGCAGCGTTGGACAGGGGGGAGTCTATGGCTACACCTTC.